A selection of T cell receptor beta chains follows, all from one sample in a study of neurological immune-mediated disorders. TCRdb redid the calling of the 5' RACE reads with MiXCR, one entry per CDR3 protein. The repertoire holds under 90,000 distinct CDR3 sequences, roughly 10% seen once, with 1.5% to 2% in the top ten. Sample: PBMCs. These receptors all stem from a man aged 50 to 60 in good health. CDR3s include the opening cysteine and the closing phenylalanine or tryptophan. A D gene is named only where the DNA matches it firmly.

D,V,CDR3
.,TRBV5-1,CASRPTTGLGYGYTF
TRBD1,TRBV27,CASSSRTGGEEAFF
.,TRBV12-3/TRBV12-4,CASSLFQGISNQPQHF
TRBD2,TRBV20-1,CSARWTSGRADTQYF
TRBD1,TRBV9,CASRRTGGADGYTF
.,TRBV18,CASSPMGQTTDTQYF
.,TRBV28,CASEPGGQSYEQYF
.,TRBV3-1,CASRQVASSSYNEQFF
.,TRBV7-2,CASSLVGGFTRGYTF
TRBD2,TRBV5-1,CASSPRLAGLETQYF
TRBD2,TRBV3-1,CASSQDRLAGQETQYF
.,TRBV29-1,CSVQDYNSNQPQHF
.,TRBV12-3/TRBV12-4,CASSLTGGPQPQHF
TRBD1,TRBV19,CASSTTGGNQPQHF
.,TRBV28,CASSFRARGSNQPQHF
.,TRBV7-9,CASSHIRQELENEQFF
.,TRBV7-2,CASSSGGNSRYEQYF
.,TRBV29-1,CSVVTTGHSSYEQYF
TRBD1,TRBV10-1,CASPMSGTVNRNTIYF
.,TRBV7-8,CASSPITGITEAFF
TRBD2,TRBV3-1,CASSQDRSGGGGETQYF
.,TRBV28,CASSGPGGSTDTQYF
.,TRBV28,CASSRRTGELFF